A single sample is the source of the 10 T cell receptor beta chains below, sequenced in a study of T cells after posttransplantation cyclophosphamide. Produced via immunoSEQ multiplex PCR; TCRdb's table is partial and in-frame only. This sample carries 8,000 or so clones, none of them present only once. Cyclophosphamide on days +3 and +4 followed busulfan-fludarabine conditioning and a marrow graft. This specimen consisted of PBMCs, obtained after allogeneic stem cell transplant with posttransplant cyclophosphamide. The receptors come from a male patient aged 45-59 years who received an allogeneic stem cell transplant from an unrelated donor, was CMV-positive, and had acute GVHD only. A share of the T cells may be of graft donor origin.

Many counts were recorded for this clone. The chain recombines TRBV11-3 with TRBJ2-2, with unresolved D. The V and J ends lost 9 bases and 4 bases respectively, with 18 bases between them. The V gene's germline CDR1 is SGHNT and CDR2 YENEEA. This CDR3 contains 15 residues. The CDR3 nucleotides are TGTGCCAGTGCCGGTCCGGGTTTCCTCACCGGGGAGCTGTTTTTT. Amino acid sequence: CASAGPGFLTGELFF.

V and J are TRBV28 and TRBJ1-1; possible D gene TRBD1, 6 bases. Germline V gene sequence: CDR1 MDHEN, CDR2 SYDVKM. The CDR3 sequence is 17 residues long. Trimming took 6 bases from V and 0 from J, leaving 20 bases between them. The CDR3 DNA is TGTGCCAGCAGAAAACAGGGACGGGGGACTATGAACACTGAAGCTTTCTTT. Residues: CASRKQGRGTMNTEAFF.

This clone was seen repeatedly, ten times or more. This sequence joins TRBV29-1 and TRBJ2-2; 11 bases line up with TRBD2. Germline V gene lookup returns CDR1 SQVTM and CDR2 ANQGSEA. There are 14 residues in the CDR3. V shed 6 bases and J 4 bases; nucleotides not matched to a gene: 4. The CDR3 loop is CSVRGTSGTGELFF. CDR3 nucleotides: TGCAGCGTCCGAGGGACTAGCGGCACCGGGGAGCTGTTTTTT.

The sample holds many counts of this clone. This rearrangement joins TRBV2 to TRBJ2-1, with D possibly being TRBD2 (6 bases). V was pared by 6 bases and J by 6 bases, with 15 bases between. There are 14 residues in the CDR3. Germline V gene data show CDR1 as SNHLY and CDR2 as FYNNEI. CDR3 loop: CASRVRGFGNEQFF. Here the CDR3 DNA reads TGTGCCAGCAGGGTTCGGGGGTTTGGCAATGAGCAGTTCTTC. Based on the CDR3 plus reference TRBV2 and TRBJ2-1, the full variable domain is EPEVTQTPSHQVTQMGQEVILRCVPISNHLYFYWYRQILGQKVEFLVSFYNNEISEKSEIFDDQFSVERPDGSNFTLKIRSTKLEDSAMYFCASRVRGFGNEQFFGPGTRLTVL.

This clone was detected ten times or more. J is TRBJ2-1 and V is TRBV7-9, with D unresolved. The germline V and J ends were trimmed by 5 bases and 0 bases, with 11 bases remaining between them. The CDR3 is made up of 15 amino acids. The germline V gene encodes CDR1 SEHNR and CDR2 FQNEAQ (reference sequence). The DNA for the CDR3 is TGTGCCAGCAGCAACATCCCTAGCTCCTACAATGAGCAGTTCTTC. It yields the protein CASSNIPSSYNEQFF.

This clone was seen many times. The gene calls are TRBV5-1 and TRBJ2-7; the D gene is possibly TRBD2 (6 bases). The CDR3 is 12 amino acids. The V gene lost 5 bases and the J gene lost 3 bases, with 9 bases spanning the gap. Per the germline V gene, CDR1 is SGHRS and CDR2 is YFSETQ. The CDR3 region is CASRGGGYEQYF. CDR3 bases: TGCGCCAGCAGGGGGGGAGGCTACGAGCAGTACTTC.

The rearrangement joins TRBV30 to TRBJ2-1, with 9 bases identical to TRBD2. The junction had 11 bases not matched to a gene; V was cut back by 3 bases and J by 8 bases. The CDR3 covers 15 residues. Germline V lookup: CDR1 GTSNPN, CDR2 SVGIG (reference sequence). This CDR3 reads CAWSVAGVPGYEQFF. In nucleotides, the CDR3 is TGTGCCTGGAGCGTAGCGGGGGTGCCAGGCTATGAGCAGTTCTTC.

The chain couples TRBV4-2 to TRBJ2-1; 8 bases map to TRBD2. This CDR3 spans 18 amino acids. The germline V gene encodes CDR1 LGHNA and CDR2 YNFKEQ. V lost 2 bases to trimming and J lost 8 bases; unmatched junction nucleotides: 17. The CDR3 spells CASSQNVREGSAGDEQFF. Here the CDR3 DNA reads TGTGCCAGCAGCCAAAACGTAAGGGAGGGCTCAGCGGGAGATGAGCAGTTCTTC.

This clone was recorded a few times. J is TRBJ2-4 and V is TRBV9; D possibly corresponds to TRBD2 (5 bases). The CDR3 runs 18 residues. Germline assignment: CDR1 SGDLS and CDR2 YYNGEE. V lost 4 bases to trimming and J lost 1 base, with 21 bases between them. CDR3 sequence: CASSPRGGREMAKNIQYF. The CDR3 nucleotides are TGTGCCAGCAGCCCCCGGGGTGGGCGAGAGATGGCCAAAAACATTCAGTACTTC.

This clone was counted ten times or more. This chain connects TRBV2 to TRBJ1-3, with D tentatively TRBD1 (5 bases). The V end lost 7 bases, the J end lost 0 bases, and 13 bases lay between the germline ends. Looked up from germline, CDR1 is SNHLY and CDR2 is FYNNEI. This CDR3 contains 15 residues. For the CDR3, the DNA is TGTGCCAGCAACCACAGGTTTTACTCTGGAAACACCATATATTTT. Protein product: CASNHRFYSGNTIYF. Complete variable domain (other parts from reference TRBV2 and TRBJ1-3): EPEVTQTPSHQVTQMGQEVILRCVPISNHLYFYWYRQILGQKVEFLVSFYNNEISEKSEIFDDQFSVERPDGSNFTLKIRSTKLEDSAMYFCASNHRFYSGNTIYFGEGSWLTVV.